A selection of T cell receptor beta chains follows, all from one sample in a study of T cells in localized non-small cell lung cancer. The method was immunoSEQ multiplex PCR; TCRdb's version includes in-frame clones alone and lacks a portion of them. The sample includes around 70,000 clones, 70% to 85% of them seen just once. The material was peripheral blood, obtained before any cancer treatment. The receptors were sampled from a female donor aged 60 or older with stage I lung adenocarcinoma. The CDR3 runs from the conserved cysteine through the conserved F or W. Each record gives: D gene, J gene, clone size, V gene, CDR3 protein, CDR3 DNA. The D gene is left open where the match is weak. For some rows the clone size is stated as once, few or many, or as a class when expanded; others skip it.

TRBD1	TRBJ1-1	few	TRBV10-3	CAISEQGAKTEAFF	TGTGCCATCAGTGAGCAGGGGGCGAAAACTGAAGCTTTCTTT
TRBD1	TRBJ1-5	once	TRBV6-1	CASTWTGDQPQHF	TGTGCCAGCACGTGGACAGGGGATCAGCCCCAGCATTTT
.	TRBJ2-3	once	TRBV28	CASRTRNQGDTQYF	TGTGCCAGCAGGACCCGAAACCAGGGAGATACGCAGTATTTT
.	TRBJ1-1	.	TRBV7-2	CASSEQGGYTEAFF	TGTGCCAGCAGTGAACAGGGTGGGTACACTGAAGCTTTCTTT
TRBD2	TRBJ2-7	.	TRBV10-2	CASSEPTSGRFYEQYF	TGCGCCAGCAGTGAGCCGACTAGCGGGAGGTTTTACGAGCAGTACTTC
TRBD2	TRBJ2-3	.	TRBV11-3	CASSPREGEDTQYF	TGTGCCAGCAGCCCCAGGGAGGGAGAAGATACGCAGTATTTT
.	TRBJ2-7	.	TRBV27	CASSLYRGNEQYF	TGTGCCAGCAGTTTATATCGGGGAAACGAGCAGTACTTC
TRBD2	TRBJ2-3	.	TRBV5-1	CASSLRTSGGTDTQYF	TGCGCCAGCAGCCTACGGACTAGCGGGGGCACAGATACGCAGTATTTT
.	TRBJ1-1	.	TRBV7-3	CASSLTIGGRTEAFF	TGTGCCAGCAGCTTAACGATAGGGGGGCGCACTGAAGCTTTCTTT
TRBD2	TRBJ2-7	.	TRBV7-9	CASSLWRLAGEYEQYF	TGTGCCAGCAGCTTATGGCGACTAGCGGGGGAATACGAGCAGTACTTC
.	TRBJ2-1	.	TRBV5-1	CASSLSSTGLNEQFF	TGCGCCAGCAGCTTGTCGAGCACAGGGCTCAATGAGCAGTTCTTC
.	TRBJ1-3	.	TRBV15	CATSSFSSSGNTIYF	TGTGCCACCAGCAGTTTCTCCAGCTCTGGAAACACCATATATTTT
.	TRBJ2-7	.	TRBV6-6	CASSYSSAKQYF	TGTGCCAGCAGTTACTCGAGCGCTAAGCAGTACTTC
.	TRBJ1-2	.	TRBV7-9	CASSPDGGYGYTF	TGTGCCAGCAGCCCTGATGGGGGGTATGGCTACACCTTC
.	TRBJ1-2	.	TRBV6-5	CASNGGDYGYTF	TGTGCCAGCAATGGGGGCGACTATGGCTACACCTTC
TRBD1	TRBJ2-3	.	TRBV6-5	CASSRGMADTQYF	TGTGCCAGCAGCAGGGGGATGGCAGATACGCAGTATTTT
TRBD2	TRBJ2-1	.	TRBV14	CASSQGGLAVSYNEQFF	TGTGCCAGCAGCCAAGGGGGACTAGCGGTGTCCTACAATGAGCAGTTCTTC
TRBD1	TRBJ1-3	few	TRBV18	CASSPDRAAGNTIYF	TGTGCCAGCTCACCGGACAGGGCTGCTGGAAACACCATATATTTT
TRBD1	TRBJ2-7	.	TRBV6-5	CASSYRTGYKPYEQYF	TGTGCCAGCAGTTACCGGACAGGGTATAAACCCTACGAGCAGTACTTC
.	TRBJ2-7	once	TRBV7-6	CASSPWGSGEQYF	TGTGCCAGCAGCCCGTGGGGTTCAGGCGAGCAGTACTTC
TRBD1	TRBJ2-2	.	TRBV29-1	CSVEGDRPGELFF	TGCAGCGTTGAGGGGGACAGGCCCGGGGAGCTGTTTTTT
.	TRBJ2-7	few	TRBV7-2	CASSLEVVTDEQYF	TGTGCCAGCAGCTTAGAGGTGGTGACCGACGAGCAGTACTTC
TRBD2	TRBJ2-3	.	TRBV29-1	CSAGAGDTDTQYF	TGCAGCGCGGGCGCGGGAGACACAGATACGCAGTATTTT
.	TRBJ1-2	.	TRBV28	CASSPLTGYGYTF	TGTGCCAGCAGCCCACTGACAGGTTATGGCTACACCTTC
TRBD2	TRBJ2-3	.	TRBV27	CASSSHPETSGAGGTQYF	TGTGCCAGCAGTTCACATCCCGAGACTAGCGGGGCGGGGGGAACGCAGTATTTT
TRBD2	TRBJ2-7	.	TRBV28	CASSPGLVTLYEQYF	TGTGCCAGCAGTCCCGGACTAGTCACGCTCTACGAGCAGTACTTC
TRBD1	TRBJ2-7	.	TRBV10-3	CAISPGQGGSYEQYF	TGTGCCATCAGCCCGGGACAGGGAGGATCCTACGAGCAGTACTTC
.	TRBJ2-7	.	TRBV5-1	CASSYGGIYEQYF	TGCGCCAGCAGCTATGGGGGAATCTACGAGCAGTACTTC
.	TRBJ1-2	.	TRBV5-1	CASSLGPGTEGYTF	TGCGCCAGCAGCTTGGGACCCGGAACCGAGGGCTACACCTTC
.	TRBJ2-1	.	TRBV5-1	CASRTGSYNEQFF	TGCGCCAGCAGGACAGGCTCCTACAATGAGCAGTTCTTC
.	TRBJ1-3	.	TRBV6-5	CASSYSTEGNTIYF	TGTGCCAGCAGTTACTCGACCGAGGGAAACACCATATATTTT
.	TRBJ2-5	.	TRBV5-6	CASSGVAETQYF	TGTGCCAGCAGCGGGGTGGCGGAGACCCAGTACTTC
.	TRBJ2-6	.	TRBV27	CASSDLCWLQSRANVLTF	TGTGCCAGCAGTGATTTATGTTGGCTACAAAGTCGGGCCAACGTCCTGACTTTC
.	TRBJ1-2	few	TRBV5-1	CASSLELGIAYGYTF	TGCGCCAGCAGCTTGGAGCTGGGAATTGCCTATGGCTACACCTTC
TRBD2	TRBJ2-7	.	TRBV7-9	CASSLGLDYEQYF	TGTGCCAGCAGCCTAGGACTAGACTACGAGCAGTACTTC
TRBD1	TRBJ2-4	.	TRBV18	CASSPAGTGGENIQYF	TGTGCCAGCTCACCAGCCGGGACAGGGGGCGAAAACATTCAGTACTTC
.	TRBJ1-1	.	TRBV28	CASKSGGLGNTEAFF	TGTGCCAGCAAATCGGGAGGCTTGGGGAACACTGAAGCTTTCTTT
.	TRBJ1-1	.	TRBV11-2	CASSQPGLSEAFF	TGTGCCAGCAGCCAACCAGGGTTATCTGAAGCTTTCTTT
TRBD1	TRBJ2-1	once	TRBV5-1	CASSSGQGGTEQFF	TGCGCCAGCAGCTCTGGACAGGGGGGTACTGAGCAGTTCTTC
.	TRBJ1-4	.	TRBV7-8	CAGAGGHNEKLFF	TGTGCCGGCGCCGGGGGACATAATGAAAAACTGTTTTTT
.	TRBJ2-2	.	TRBV6-4	CASRDFRFGGIGTGELFF	TGTGCCAGCAGGGACTTCAGGTTTGGCGGGATAGGTACCGGGGAGCTGTTTTTT
.	TRBJ2-7	.	TRBV28	CATRRDRYEQYF	TGTGCCACCCGCCGGGACCGCTACGAGCAGTACTTC
TRBD2	TRBJ2-3	.	TRBV9	CARAGGDTDTQYF	TGTGCCAGAGCGGGAGGGGACACAGATACGCAGTATTTT
.	TRBJ1-2	.	TRBV4-1	CASSQDEGGDYGYTF	TGCGCCAGCAGCCAAGATGAAGGGGGGGACTATGGCTACACCTTC
.	TRBJ1-1	.	TRBV6-1	CASSLSGTLNTEAFF	TGTGCCAGCAGTCTCTCCGGGACTCTAAACACTGAAGCTTTCTTT
.	TRBJ2-7	few	TRBV28	CASGSGNKEYGYEQYF	TGTGCCAGCGGCTCAGGGAATAAAGAATATGGCTACGAGCAGTACTTC
.	TRBJ2-5	.	TRBV21-1	CANKGRTGGAETQYF	TGTGCCAACAAAGGGAGGACAGGGGGCGCGGAGACCCAGTACTTC
TRBD2	TRBJ2-7	.	TRBV4-1	CASSQDASGTYEQYF	TGCGCCAGCAGCCAAGACGCTAGCGGAACCTACGAGCAGTACTTC
TRBD1	TRBJ1-2	.	TRBV28	CASTRDREVDGYTF	TGTGCCAGCACCCGGGACAGGGAAGTCGATGGCTACACCTTC